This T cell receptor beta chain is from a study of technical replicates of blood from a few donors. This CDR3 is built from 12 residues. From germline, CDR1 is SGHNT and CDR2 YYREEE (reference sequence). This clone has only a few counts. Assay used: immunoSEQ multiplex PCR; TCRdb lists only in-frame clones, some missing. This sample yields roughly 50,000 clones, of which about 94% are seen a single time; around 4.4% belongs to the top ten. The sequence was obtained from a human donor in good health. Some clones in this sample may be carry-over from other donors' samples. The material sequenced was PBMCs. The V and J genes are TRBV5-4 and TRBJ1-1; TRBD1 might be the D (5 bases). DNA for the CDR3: TGTGCGGGGGGGGAAAGGAACACTGAAGCTTTCTTT. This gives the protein CAGGERNTEAFF.